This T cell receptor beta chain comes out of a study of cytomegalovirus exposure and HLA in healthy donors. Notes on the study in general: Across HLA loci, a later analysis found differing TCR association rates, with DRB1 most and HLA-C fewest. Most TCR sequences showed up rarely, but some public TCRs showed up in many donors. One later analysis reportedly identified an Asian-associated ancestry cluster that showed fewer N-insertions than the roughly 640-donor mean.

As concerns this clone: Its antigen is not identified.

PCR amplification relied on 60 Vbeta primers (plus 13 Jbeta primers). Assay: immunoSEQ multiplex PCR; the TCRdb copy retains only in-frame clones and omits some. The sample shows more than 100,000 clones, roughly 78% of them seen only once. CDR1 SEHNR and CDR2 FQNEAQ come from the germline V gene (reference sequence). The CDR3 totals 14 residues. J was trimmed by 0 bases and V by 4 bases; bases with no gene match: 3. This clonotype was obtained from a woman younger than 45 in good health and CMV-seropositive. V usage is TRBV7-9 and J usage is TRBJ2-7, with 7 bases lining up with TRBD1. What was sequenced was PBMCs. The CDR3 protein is CASSWGQNSYEQYF. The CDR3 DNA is TGTGCCAGCAGCTGGGGACAGAACTCCTACGAGCAGTACTTC.